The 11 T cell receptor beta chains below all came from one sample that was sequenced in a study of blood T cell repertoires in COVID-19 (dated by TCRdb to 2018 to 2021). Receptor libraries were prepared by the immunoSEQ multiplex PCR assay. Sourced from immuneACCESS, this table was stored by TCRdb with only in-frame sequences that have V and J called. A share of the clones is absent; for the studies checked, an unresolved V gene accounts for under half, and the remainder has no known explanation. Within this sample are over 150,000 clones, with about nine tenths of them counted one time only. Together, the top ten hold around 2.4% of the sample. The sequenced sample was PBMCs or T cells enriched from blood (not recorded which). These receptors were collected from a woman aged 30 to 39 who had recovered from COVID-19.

The CDR3 coding sequence is TGTGCCAGCAGTTTTCGACAGGGTGTCACTTACGAGCAGTACTTC. It yields the protein CASSFRQGVTYEQYF. This chain connects TRBV27 to TRBJ2-7, with 7 bases matching TRBD1. The CDR3 loop spans 15 amino acids. Germline loops: CDR1 MNHEY, CDR2 SMNVEV (reference sequence). The V gene end was trimmed by 3 bases and the J gene end by 4 bases; junction bases not matched to a gene: 9.

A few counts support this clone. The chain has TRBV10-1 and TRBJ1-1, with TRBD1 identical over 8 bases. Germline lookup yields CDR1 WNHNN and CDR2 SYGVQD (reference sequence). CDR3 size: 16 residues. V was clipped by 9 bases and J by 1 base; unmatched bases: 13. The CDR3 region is CARDRAYGDGNTEAFF. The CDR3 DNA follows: TGCGCCAGGGACAGGGCGTATGGGGATGGGAACACTGAAGCTTTCTTT.

CDR3 amino acids: CASRDRDEKLFF. The CDR3 bases are TGTGCCAGCCGGGACAGGGACGAAAAACTGTTTTTT. The chain carries TRBV19 and TRBJ1-4; 9 nucleotides agree with TRBD1. J lost 8 bases, V lost 9 bases, and 4 bases had no gene match. The CDR3 runs to 12 residues. Germline lookup yields CDR1 LNHDA and CDR2 SQIVND (reference sequence).

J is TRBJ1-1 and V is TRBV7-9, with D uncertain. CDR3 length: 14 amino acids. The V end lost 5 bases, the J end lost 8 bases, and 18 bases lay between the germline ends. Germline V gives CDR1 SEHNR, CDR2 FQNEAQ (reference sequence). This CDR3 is CASSPTAAGLEAFF. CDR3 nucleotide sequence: TGTGCCAGCAGCCCCACGGCAGCGGGATTAGAAGCTTTCTTT.

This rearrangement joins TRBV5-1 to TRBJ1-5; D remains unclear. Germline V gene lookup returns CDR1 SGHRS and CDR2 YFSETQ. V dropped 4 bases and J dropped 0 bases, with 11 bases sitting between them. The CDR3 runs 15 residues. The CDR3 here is CASSPGEVSNQPQHF. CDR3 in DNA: TGCGCCAGCAGCCCGGGAGAGGTTAGCAATCAGCCCCAGCATTTT.

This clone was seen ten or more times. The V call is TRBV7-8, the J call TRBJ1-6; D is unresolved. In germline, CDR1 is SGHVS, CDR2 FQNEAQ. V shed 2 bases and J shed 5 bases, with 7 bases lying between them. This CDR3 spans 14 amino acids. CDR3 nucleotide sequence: TGTGCCAGCAGCTTAAACAGTGATAATTCACCCCTCCACTTT. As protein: CASSLNSDNSPLHF.

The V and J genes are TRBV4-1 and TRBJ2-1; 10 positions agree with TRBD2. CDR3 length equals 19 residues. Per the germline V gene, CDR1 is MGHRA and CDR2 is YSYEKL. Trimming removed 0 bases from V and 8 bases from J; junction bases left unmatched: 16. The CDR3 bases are TGCGCCAGCAGCCAAGATCTGAAGAGGACTAGCGGAGTTGTAGATGAGCAGTTCTTC. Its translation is CASSQDLKRTSGVVDEQFF.

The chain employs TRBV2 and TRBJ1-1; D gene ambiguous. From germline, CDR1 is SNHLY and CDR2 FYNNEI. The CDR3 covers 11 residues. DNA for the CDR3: TGTGCTATCGTAGAGAACACTGAAGCTTTCTTT. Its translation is CAIVENTEAFF.

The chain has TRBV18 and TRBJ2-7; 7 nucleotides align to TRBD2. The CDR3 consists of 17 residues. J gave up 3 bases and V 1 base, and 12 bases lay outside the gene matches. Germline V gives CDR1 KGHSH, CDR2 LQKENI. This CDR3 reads CASSPLSNGGGDYEQYF. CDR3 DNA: TGTGCCAGCTCACCACTGTCAAATGGGGGGGGAGACTACGAGCAGTACTTC. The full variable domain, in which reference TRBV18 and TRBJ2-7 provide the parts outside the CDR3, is NAGVMQNPRHLVRRRGQEARLRCSPMKGHSHVYWYRQLPEEGLKFMVYLQKENIIDESGMPKERFSAEFPKEGPSILRIQQVVRGDSAAYFCASSPLSNGGGDYEQYFGPGTRLTVT.

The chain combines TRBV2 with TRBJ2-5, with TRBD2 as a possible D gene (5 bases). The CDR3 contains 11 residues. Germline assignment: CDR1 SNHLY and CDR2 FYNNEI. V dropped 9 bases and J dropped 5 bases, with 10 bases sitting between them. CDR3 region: CARKRGETQYF. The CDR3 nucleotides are TGTGCCAGGAAAAGAGGGGAGACCCAGTACTTC.

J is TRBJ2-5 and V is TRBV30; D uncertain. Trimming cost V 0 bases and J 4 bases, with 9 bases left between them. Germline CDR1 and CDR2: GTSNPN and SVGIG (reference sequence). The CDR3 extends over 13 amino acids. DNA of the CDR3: TGTGCCTGGAGTGTAGGCCCGGGAGAGACCCAGTACTTC. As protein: CAWSVGPGETQYF.